The 31 T cell receptor beta chains listed next were all sequenced from one sample in a study of T-cell reconstitution after alpha-beta-depleted transplantation in children. Researchers prepared the TCRbeta library using unique molecular identifiers, the study reports. MiXCR, applied by TCRdb to the PCR reads, yields one record per CDR3 protein. The data contain around 480,000 distinct CDR3 sequences, about 30% of them singletons. The sequencing used PBMCs from the stem cell graft donor, collected from the stem cell graft. Receptors were obtained from a human donor who donated a stem cell graft to a child with aplastic anemia.

The gene calls are TRBV12-3 or TRBV12-4 and TRBJ2-7; 9 positions agree with TRBD2. The CDR3 contains 14 residues. The V gene end was trimmed by 4 bases and the J gene end by 4 bases; junction bases not matched to a gene: 5. The CDR3 protein is CASSSRSGSYEQYF. In nucleotides, the CDR3 is TGTGCCAGCAGTTCTCGTAGCGGGAGTTACGAGCAGTACTTC.

This clonotype appeared a few times. The genes are TRBV12-3 or TRBV12-4 and TRBJ1-1; tentative D call: TRBD1 (6 bases). V lost 5 bases and J 10 bases, leaving 23 bases between the germline ends. The CDR3 sequence is 15 residues long. The CDR3 DNA is TGTGCCAGCAGTCCCCGCGTGGGCGGGGGCCTAGGAGCTTTCTTT. Protein: CASSPRVGGGLGAFF.

The chain combines TRBV6-5 with TRBJ1-6; TRBD1 matches 8 bases. CDR1 is MNHEY and CDR2 is SVGAGI in the germline V gene. Trimming cost V 0 bases and J 9 bases; bases outside gene matches: 7. The CDR3 covers 16 residues. CDR3 region: CASSYSTDRVGSPLHF. The CDR3 DNA is TGTGCCAGCAGTTACTCGACGGACAGGGTGGGTTCACCCCTCCACTTT.

This clonotype has only a few counts. V is TRBV5-6 and J is TRBJ2-1, with 16 bases lining up with TRBD2. The germline CDR1 and CDR2 sequences are SGHDT and YYEEEE. This CDR3 is 18 amino acids long. The junction had 9 bases not matched to a gene; V was cut back by 6 bases and J by 3 bases. The CDR3 region is CASIPGLAGGPRYNEQFF. The CDR3 bases are TGTGCCAGCATCCCGGGACTAGCGGGAGGGCCCCGCTACAATGAGCAGTTCTTC.

This clonotype was counted only a few times. J is TRBJ2-7 and V is TRBV10-3, with D perhaps matching TRBD2 (5 bases). The germline gives CDR1 ENHRY, CDR2 SYGVKD. Trimming took off 3 bases at V and 0 bases at J, with 6 bases between the two ends. CDR3 length: 13 amino acids. The chain's CDR3 is CAISDRGSYEQYF. The CDR3 nucleotides are TGTGCCATCAGTGACCGGGGCTCCTACGAGCAGTACTTC.

The chain has TRBV18 and TRBJ2-5; the match to TRBD1 covers 9 bases. Germline V gene data show CDR1 as KGHSH and CDR2 as LQKENI. CDR3 size: 16 residues. J gave up 1 base and V 3 bases, and 6 bases lay outside the gene matches. The CDR3 spells CASSPGTGPFQETQYF. The CDR3 DNA follows: TGTGCCAGCTCACCCGGGACAGGGCCCTTCCAAGAGACCCAGTACTTC.

The rearrangement uses TRBV12-3 or TRBV12-4 and TRBJ2-2; D call uncertain. Between the trimmed V and J ends, which lost 0 bases and 4 bases, there was a span of 9 bases. The CDR3 is 15 residues long. CDR3 amino acids: CASSLAGSGTGELFF. The CDR3 DNA sequence: TGTGCCAGCAGTTTAGCAGGGTCGGGCACCGGGGAGCTGTTTTTT.

The chain recombines TRBV11-2 with TRBJ2-2; D is unclear. V was clipped by 5 bases and J by 10 bases, with 11 bases between them. This CDR3 comprises 12 residues. In germline, CDR1 is SGHAT, CDR2 FQNNGV. The CDR3 sequence: CASSTLHAELFF. The CDR3, as DNA: TGTGCCAGCAGCACCCTTCATGCGGAGCTGTTTTTT.

J is TRBJ1-2 and V is TRBV27; no definite D call. Germline assignment: CDR1 MNHEY and CDR2 SMNVEV (reference sequence). V gave up 3 bases and J gave up 4 bases, with 9 bases separating them. The CDR3 runs to 13 residues. This CDR3 is CASSFPDGYGYTF. For the CDR3, the DNA is TGTGCCAGCAGTTTTCCCGACGGCTATGGCTACACCTTC.

This clonotype was counted a few times. The gene calls are TRBV7-6 and TRBJ2-2; perhaps TRBD1 as D (6 bases). Germline V gives CDR1 SGHVS, CDR2 FNYEAQ. V gave up 5 bases and J gave up 1 base, with 8 bases separating them. This CDR3 is 14 amino acids long. The DNA of the CDR3 is TGTGCCAGCAGCGGACAGCTGAACACCGGGGAGCTGTTTTTT. Its translation: CASSGQLNTGELFF.

This chain connects TRBV7-2 to TRBJ2-3, with D possibly being TRBD2 (6 bases). The CDR3 covers 10 residues. Germline CDR1 reads SGHTA; CDR2 reads FQGNSA. The CDR3 coding sequence is TGTGCGGAGGGAACAGATACGCAGTATTTT. As protein: CAEGTDTQYF.

The table lists this clonotype with a few counts. Here the CDR3 reads CSARELAGVGADTQYF. CDR3 sequence (DNA): TGCAGTGCTAGGGAGCTAGCGGGAGTCGGGGCAGATACGCAGTATTTT. V is TRBV20-1 and J is TRBJ2-3; 10 bases fit TRBD2. The CDR3 spans 16 residues. The junction had 10 bases not matched to a gene; V was cut back by 3 bases and J by 4 bases. The germline CDR1 and CDR2 sequences are DFQATT and SNEGSKA (reference sequence).

The J gene is TRBJ1-1, the V gene TRBV12-3 or TRBV12-4; the D is unclear. The CDR3 has 11 amino acids. Trimming removed 5 bases from V and 5 bases from J, with 6 bases in between. The CDR3 DNA reads TGTGCCAGCAGTACCGGGACTGAAGCTTTCTTT. Translating gives CASSTGTEAFF.

The chain has TRBV4-3 and TRBJ1-5; D is uncertain. The CDR3 has 15 amino acids. The germline V gene has CDR1 LGHNA and CDR2 YSLEER. Trimming took 0 bases from V and 5 from J, leaving 11 bases between them. CDR3 nucleotide sequence: TGCGCCAGCAGCCAAGAATGGGGTGGGTATCAGCCCCAGCATTTT. Its protein product is CASSQEWGGYQPQHF.

The chain combines TRBV18 with TRBJ2-7; 11 bases match TRBD2. This CDR3 region has 15 residues. Germline V CDR1 and CDR2: KGHSH, LQKENI. V shed 4 bases, J shed 6 bases, and the junction held 8 bases outside the gene matches. The CDR3 spells CASSLLAGGESEQYV. CDR3 bases: TGTGCCAGCTCACTTTTAGCGGGAGGGGAGAGCGAGCAGTACGTC.

This clonotype was recorded a few times. This rearrangement joins TRBV4-3 to TRBJ2-1; TRBD2 matches at 8 bases. J gave up 2 bases and V 4 bases, and 7 bases lay outside the gene matches. This CDR3 spans 16 amino acids. The germline CDR1 and CDR2 sequences are LGHNA and YSLEER. In nucleotides, the CDR3 is TGCGCCAGCAGCCGAAAACTAGCGGAGGCCTACAATGAGCAGTTCTTC. Encoded protein: CASSRKLAEAYNEQFF.

This clonotype was picked up one time. The chain joins TRBV11-1 to TRBJ1-2; weak D call: TRBD1 (6 bases). This CDR3 contains 21 residues. CDR1 is SGHAT and CDR2 is FQDESV in the germline V gene (reference sequence). V was trimmed by 4 bases and J by 0 bases, leaving 30 bases between them. CDR3 DNA: TGTGCCAGCAGCTGGCCGGCAGGGGAGGGGAAAGTGCGACAAGCTAACTATGGCTACACCTTC. Amino acids: CASSWPAGEGKVRQANYGYTF.

The table lists this clonotype with many counts. The V call is TRBV7-3, the J call TRBJ2-1; perhaps TRBD2 as D (6 bases). Looked up from germline, CDR1 is SGHTA and CDR2 is FQGTGA. Trimming shortened V by 2 bases and J by 3 bases, and 11 bases separated the two germline ends. The CDR3 runs to 15 residues. Here the CDR3 reads CASSLAGGNYNEQFF. In DNA, the CDR3 is TGTGCCAGCAGCTTAGCGGGCGGGAACTACAATGAGCAGTTCTTC.

The V call is TRBV9, the J call TRBJ1-1; 7 nucleotides agree with TRBD1. In germline, CDR1 is SGDLS, CDR2 YYNGEE. The CDR3 runs 15 residues. The ends lost 3 bases at V and 0 bases at J; junction bases unmatched: 5. For the CDR3, the DNA is TGTGCCAGCAGCGCCCGGGACAGTATGAACACTGAAGCTTTCTTT. Its protein product is CASSARDSMNTEAFF.

This clonotype was seen a few times. J is TRBJ2-3 and V is TRBV11-2; 14 bases are shared with TRBD2. Trimming removed 5 bases from V and 5 bases from J; junction bases left unmatched: 9. Germline CDR1 is SGHAT and CDR2 is FQNNGV. The CDR3 loop spans 17 amino acids. In DNA, the CDR3 is TGTGCCAGCAGCGGGCGTGGGACTAGCGGGAGTAGAGATACGCAGTATTTT. Translated: CASSGRGTSGSRDTQYF.

The chain uses TRBV20-1 and TRBJ2-1; 10 bases are a match to TRBD2. CDR1 is DFQATT and CDR2 is SNEGSKA in the germline V gene (reference sequence). This CDR3 has 16 amino acids. V lost 0 bases to trimming and J lost 1 base; unmatched junction nucleotides: 3. The CDR3 loop reads CSARDPSGGSYNEQFF. CDR3 nucleotide sequence: TGCAGTGCTAGAGATCCTAGCGGGGGATCCTACAATGAGCAGTTCTTC.

This chain uses TRBV12-3 or TRBV12-4 with TRBJ1-1; weak D call: TRBD1 (5 bases). V was clipped by 4 bases and J by 10 bases, with 22 bases between them. The CDR3 covers 15 residues. The CDR3 loop is CASSSASTARGTAFF. The CDR3, as DNA: TGTGCCAGCAGTTCCGCCTCGACAGCAAGGGGAACAGCTTTCTTT.

The sample holds a few counts of this clonotype. The J gene is TRBJ2-1, the V gene TRBV29-1; TRBD2 matches 7 bases. CDR1 and CDR2 (germline): SQVTM, ANQGSEA. This CDR3 is 15 amino acids long. J lost 0 bases, V lost 7 bases, and 9 bases had no gene match. The CDR3 reads CSAPGGGSSYNEQFF. Here the CDR3 DNA reads TGCAGCGCCCCTGGGGGGGGGAGCTCCTACAATGAGCAGTTCTTC.

This clonotype was detected a few times. The V call is TRBV10-1, the J call TRBJ2-3; TRBD2 agrees at 9 bases. There are 15 residues in the CDR3. Losses at the gene ends were 2 bases for V and 4 bases for J; bases not matched to a gene: 4. The germline gives CDR1 WNHNN, CDR2 SYGVQD (reference sequence). CDR3: CASSEPSGTSDTQYF. CDR3 coding DNA: TGCGCCAGCAGTGAGCCTAGCGGGACCTCAGATACGCAGTATTTT.

V is TRBV5-1 and J is TRBJ2-3, with a possible D match to TRBD1 (6 bases). CDR1 is SGHRS and CDR2 is YFSETQ in the germline V gene. CDR3 length: 15 residues. Trimming stripped 5 bases from V and 6 bases from J, with 19 bases between. The CDR3 sequence is CASSGQRTIVDTQYF. The DNA of the CDR3 is TGCGCCAGCAGTGGACAGAGGACCATCGTGGATACGCAGTATTTT.

The rearrangement links TRBV4-3 to TRBJ1-2; D is ambiguous. V was clipped by 0 bases and J by 7 bases, with 12 bases between them. There are 14 residues in the CDR3. Germline CDR1 LGHNA, CDR2 YSLEER. CDR3: CASSQDPEMGGYTF. CDR3 nucleotides: TGCGCCAGCAGCCAAGATCCAGAGATGGGTGGCTACACCTTC.

This clonotype was found once. This chain joins TRBV27 and TRBJ2-7; 9 bases are shared with TRBD1. V lost 6 bases, J lost 1 base, and 7 bases stayed unmatched. This CDR3 is built from 15 residues. Germline loops: CDR1 MNHEY, CDR2 SMNVEV (reference sequence). The DNA for the CDR3 is TGTGCCAGCAGGCGATCCGGGACAGGGTCCTACGAGCAGTACTTC. It encodes CASRRSGTGSYEQYF.

V gene TRBV9 combines with J gene TRBJ1-1; D is perhaps TRBD1 (5 bases). The CDR3 is 13 residues long. The germline V gene encodes CDR1 SGDLS and CDR2 YYNGEE. Trimming removed 6 bases at V and 0 bases at J, with 9 bases between. In nucleotides, the CDR3 is TGTGCCAGCATGGGGGTCATGAACACTGAAGCTTTCTTT. Protein: CASMGVMNTEAFF.

This clonotype appeared a few times. The gene calls are TRBV7-9 and TRBJ2-7; 8 nucleotides agree with TRBD2. In germline, CDR1 is SEHNR, CDR2 FQNEAQ (reference sequence). V shed 0 bases, J shed 1 base, and the junction held 8 bases outside the gene matches. CDR3 size: 17 residues. The CDR3: CASSLAEAGVRSYEQYF. The CDR3 nucleotides read TGTGCCAGCAGCTTAGCGGAAGCGGGAGTTAGGTCCTACGAGCAGTACTTC. The full variable domain, with the rest looked up from reference TRBV7-9 and TRBJ2-7, is DTGVSQNPRHKITKRGQNVTFRCDPISEHNRLYWYRQTLGQGPEFLTYFQNEAQLEKSRLLSDRFSAERPKGSFSTLEIQRTEQGDSAMYLCASSLAEAGVRSYEQYFGPGTRLTVT.

The chain uses TRBV29-1 and TRBJ2-3, with D maybe TRBD1 (6 bases). This CDR3 spans 12 amino acids. The V end lost 3 bases, the J end lost 4 bases, and 8 bases lay between the germline ends. Germline lookup yields CDR1 SQVTM and CDR2 ANQGSEA. CDR3 DNA sequence: TGCAGCGTTGACCAGGGGTCAGATACGCAGTATTTT. This translates into CSVDQGSDTQYF.

There are a few counts of this clonotype. Given a much more abundant clone one base away, this may be a read error. The J gene is TRBJ2-7, the V gene TRBV28; the D gene is possibly TRBD2 (6 bases). The V end lost 5 bases, the J end lost 11 bases, and 16 bases lay between the germline ends. Per germline, CDR1 MDHEN and CDR2 SYDVKM. CDR3 size: 12 residues. CDR3 nucleotide sequence: TGTGCCAGCAGTGGAGGGCCTGAAGGGGAGTACTTC. The encoded protein is CASSGGPEGEYF.